This record covers a single T cell receptor beta chain. The antigen remains unidentified. The data originate from a study of a mutant IDH1 vaccine in newly diagnosed glioma. The overall study: Eight vaccine injections were given to patients in weeks 1, 3, 5, 7, 11, 15, 19 and 23. Vaccine dosing followed radiotherapy by 4-6 weeks, or accompanied temozolomide cycles. Patients were pretreated with radiotherapy, temozolomide, or both, mostly both.

Generated by immunoSEQ multiplex PCR, the TCRdb table keeps only in-frame clones and is missing some. The sample has about 54,000 clones, about 87% seen once. Time point given: week 23, last vaccination. Topical imiquimod accompanied each vaccine dose, which consisted of 300 ug of mutant IDH1 20-mer peptide. Between the trimmed V and J ends, which lost 4 bases and 10 bases, there was a span of 14 bases. CDR1 and CDR2 from the germline V gene are SGHTS and YDEGEE. There are 12 residues in the CDR3. The chain combines TRBV5-8 with TRBJ1-2, with D possibly being TRBD1 (5 bases). Sequenced here: PBMCs, sampled from a glioma patient whose treatment included an IDH1 peptide vaccine. This receptor was taken from a middle-aged man with glioma. The CDR3 region is CASSGTALDYTF. The CDR3 DNA sequence: TGTGCCAGCAGCGGGACGGCCCTCGACTACACCTTC.